This entry features one T cell receptor (beta chain) sequence. These data come from a study of OX40 agonist ivuxolimab in advanced cancers. Study summary: Six ivuxolimab dose levels, 0.01 to 10 mg/kg, were given intravenously every 2 weeks.

Measured with immunoSEQ multiplex PCR; TCRdb has only the in-frame clones, and not every one. The profile shows just over 60,000 clones, 92% of them singletons. CDR1 and CDR2 (germline): SGHRS, YFSETQ. This CDR3 contains 17 residues. Germline trimming cut 1 base from V and 0 bases from J; bases unmatched to any gene: 9. The specimen comprised CD4+ or CD8+ T cells sorted from blood, sampled in a trial of the OX40 agonist ivuxolimab. The rearrangement uses TRBV5-1 and TRBJ2-7; 8 nucleotides agree with TRBD1. The TCR comes from an adult with an advanced solid tumor such as melanoma, head and neck, liver or kidney cancer. The CDR3 loop reads CASSLMGTGSPSYEQYF. DNA of the CDR3: TGCGCCAGCAGCTTGATGGGGACAGGCTCCCCCTCCTACGAGCAGTACTTC.